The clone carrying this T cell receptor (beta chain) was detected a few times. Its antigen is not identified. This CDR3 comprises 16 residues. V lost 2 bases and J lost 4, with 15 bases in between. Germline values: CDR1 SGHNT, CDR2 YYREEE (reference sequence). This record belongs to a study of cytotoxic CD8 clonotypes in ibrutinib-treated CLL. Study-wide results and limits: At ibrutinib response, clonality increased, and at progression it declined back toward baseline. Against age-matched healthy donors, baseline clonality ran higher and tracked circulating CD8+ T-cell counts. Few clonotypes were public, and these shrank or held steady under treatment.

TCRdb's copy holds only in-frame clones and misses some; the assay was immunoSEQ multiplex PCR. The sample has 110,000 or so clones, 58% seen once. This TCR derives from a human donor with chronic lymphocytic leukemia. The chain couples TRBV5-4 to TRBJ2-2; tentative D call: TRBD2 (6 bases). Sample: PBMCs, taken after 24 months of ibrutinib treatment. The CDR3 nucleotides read TGTGCCAGCAGCTTAGGACGGGGGTGGAGCACCGGGGAGCTGTTTTTT. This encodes CASSLGRGWSTGELFF. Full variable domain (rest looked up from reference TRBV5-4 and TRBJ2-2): ETGVTQSPTHLIKTRGQQVTLRCSSQSGHNTVSWYQQALGQGPQFIFQYYREEENGRGNFPPRFSGLQFPNYSSELNVNALELDDSALYLCASSLGRGWSTGELFFGEGSRLTVL.